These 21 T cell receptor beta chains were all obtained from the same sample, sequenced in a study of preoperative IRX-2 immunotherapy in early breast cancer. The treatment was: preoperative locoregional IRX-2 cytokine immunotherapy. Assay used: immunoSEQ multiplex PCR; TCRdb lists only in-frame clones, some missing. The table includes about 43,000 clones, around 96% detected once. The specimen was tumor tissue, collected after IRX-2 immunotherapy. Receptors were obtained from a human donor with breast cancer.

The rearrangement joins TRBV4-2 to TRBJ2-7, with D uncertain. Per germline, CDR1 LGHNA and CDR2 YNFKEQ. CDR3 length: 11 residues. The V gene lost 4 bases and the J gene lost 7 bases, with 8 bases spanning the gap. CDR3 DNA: TGTGCCAGCAGCCCCGGCGAGGAGCAGTACTTC. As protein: CASSPGEEQYF.

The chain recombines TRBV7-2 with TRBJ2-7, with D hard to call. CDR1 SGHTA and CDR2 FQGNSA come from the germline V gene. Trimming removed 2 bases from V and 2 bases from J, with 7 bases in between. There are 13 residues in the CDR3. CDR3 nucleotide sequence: TGTGCCAGCAGCTTAAGGACGCCCTACGAGCAGTACTTC. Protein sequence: CASSLRTPYEQYF.

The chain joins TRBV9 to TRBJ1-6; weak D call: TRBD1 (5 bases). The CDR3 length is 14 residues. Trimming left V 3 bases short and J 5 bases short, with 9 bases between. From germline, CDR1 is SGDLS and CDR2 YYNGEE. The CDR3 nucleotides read TGTGCCAGCAGCGCCCAGGGTGATAATTCACCCCTCCACTTT. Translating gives CASSAQGDNSPLHF.

Here the CDR3 DNA reads TGTGCCAGTAGCCTCGGACAGGGAAGTTACGTGTTAGGCGAAAAACTGTTTTTT. Amino acids: CASSLGQGSYVLGEKLFF. This chain connects TRBV19 to TRBJ1-4, with 8 nucleotides matching TRBD1. V lost 6 bases to trimming and J lost 8 bases; unmatched junction nucleotides: 20. Germline CDR1 is LNHDA and CDR2 is SQIVND (reference sequence). This CDR3 comprises 18 residues.

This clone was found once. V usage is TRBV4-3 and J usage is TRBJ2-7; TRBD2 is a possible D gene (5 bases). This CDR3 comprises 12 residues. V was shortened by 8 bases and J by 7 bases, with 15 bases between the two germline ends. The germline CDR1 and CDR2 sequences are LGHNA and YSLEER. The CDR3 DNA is TGCGCCAGCTGTCCGAGGGTGCGGGAGCAGTACTTC. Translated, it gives CASCPRVREQYF.

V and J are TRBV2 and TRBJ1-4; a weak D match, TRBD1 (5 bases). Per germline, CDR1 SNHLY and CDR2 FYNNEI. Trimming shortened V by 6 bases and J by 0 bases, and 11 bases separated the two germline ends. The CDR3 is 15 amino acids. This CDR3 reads CASRPGPATNEKLFF. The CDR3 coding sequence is TGTGCCAGCAGGCCAGGGCCGGCAACTAATGAAAAACTGTTTTTT.

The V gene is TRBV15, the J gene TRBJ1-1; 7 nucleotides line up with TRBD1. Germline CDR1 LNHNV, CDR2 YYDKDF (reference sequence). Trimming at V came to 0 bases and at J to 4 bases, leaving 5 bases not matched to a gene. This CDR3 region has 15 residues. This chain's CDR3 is CATSRDDRDSTEAFF. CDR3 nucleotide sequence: TGTGCCACCAGCAGAGACGACAGGGACTCCACTGAAGCTTTCTTT.

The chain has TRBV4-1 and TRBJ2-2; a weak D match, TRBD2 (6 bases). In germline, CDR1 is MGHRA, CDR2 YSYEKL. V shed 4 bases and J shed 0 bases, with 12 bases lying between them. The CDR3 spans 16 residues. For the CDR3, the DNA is TGCGCCAGCAGCCGAAGCGGGTTCGCGAACACCGGGGAGCTGTTTTTT. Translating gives CASSRSGFANTGELFF.

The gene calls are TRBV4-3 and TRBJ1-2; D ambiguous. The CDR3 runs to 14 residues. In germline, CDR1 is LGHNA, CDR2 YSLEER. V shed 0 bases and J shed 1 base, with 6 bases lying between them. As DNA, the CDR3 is TGCGCCAGCAGCCAAGATCCGCTTAACTATGGCTACACCTTC. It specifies CASSQDPLNYGYTF.

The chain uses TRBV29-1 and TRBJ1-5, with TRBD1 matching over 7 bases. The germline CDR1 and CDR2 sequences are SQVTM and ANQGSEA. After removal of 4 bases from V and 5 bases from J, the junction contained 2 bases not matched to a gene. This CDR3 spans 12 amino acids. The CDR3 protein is CSVGQGHQPQHF. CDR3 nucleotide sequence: TGCAGCGTTGGACAGGGCCATCAGCCCCAGCATTTT.

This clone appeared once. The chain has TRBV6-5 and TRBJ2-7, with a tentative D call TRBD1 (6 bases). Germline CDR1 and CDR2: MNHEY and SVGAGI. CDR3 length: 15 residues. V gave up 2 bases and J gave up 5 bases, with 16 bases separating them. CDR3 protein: CASSYVAAGVDEQYF. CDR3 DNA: TGTGCCAGCAGTTACGTGGCGGCAGGGGTAGACGAGCAGTACTTC.

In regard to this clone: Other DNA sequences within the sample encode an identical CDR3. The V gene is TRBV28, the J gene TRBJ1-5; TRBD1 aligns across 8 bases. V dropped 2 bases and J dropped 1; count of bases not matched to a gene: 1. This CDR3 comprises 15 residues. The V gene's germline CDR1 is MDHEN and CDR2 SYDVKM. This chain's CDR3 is CASSLTGGSNQPQHF. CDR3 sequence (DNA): TGTGCCAGCAGTTTAACAGGGGGGAGCAATCAGCCCCAGCATTTT. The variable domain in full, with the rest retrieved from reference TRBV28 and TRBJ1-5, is DVKVTQSSRYLVKRTGEKVFLECVQDMDHENMFWYRQDPGLGLRLIYFSYDVKMKEKGDIPEGYSVSREKKERFSLILESASTNQTSMYLCASSLTGGSNQPQHFGDGTRLSIL.

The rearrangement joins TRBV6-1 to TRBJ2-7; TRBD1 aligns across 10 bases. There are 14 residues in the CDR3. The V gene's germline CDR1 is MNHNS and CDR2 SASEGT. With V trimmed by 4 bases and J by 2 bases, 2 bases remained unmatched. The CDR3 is CASSVGQGAYEQYF. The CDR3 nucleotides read TGTGCCAGCAGTGTAGGACAGGGGGCCTACGAGCAGTACTTC.

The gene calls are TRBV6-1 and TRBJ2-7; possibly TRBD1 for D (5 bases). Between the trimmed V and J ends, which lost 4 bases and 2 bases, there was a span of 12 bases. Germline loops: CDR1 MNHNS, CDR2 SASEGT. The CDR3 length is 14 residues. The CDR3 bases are TGTGCCAGCAGTGGGGGCATACTAACCTACGAGCAGTACTTC. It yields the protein CASSGGILTYEQYF.

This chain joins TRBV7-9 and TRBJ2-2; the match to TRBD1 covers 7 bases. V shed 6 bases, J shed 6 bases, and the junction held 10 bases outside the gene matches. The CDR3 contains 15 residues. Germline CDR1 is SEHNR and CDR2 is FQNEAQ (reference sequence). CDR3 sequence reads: CASSIATGPPGELFF. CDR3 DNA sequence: TGTGCCAGCAGTATTGCGACAGGGCCCCCCGGGGAGCTGTTTTTT.

CDR3 sequence reads: CASSLLGTNPNEQFF. CDR3 DNA sequence: TGTGCCAGCAGTTTGTTGGGGACTAATCCGAATGAGCAGTTCTTC. The chain employs TRBV27 and TRBJ2-1, with 7 bases lining up with TRBD2. The length of the CDR3 is 15 residues. Germline V gene data show CDR1 as MNHEY and CDR2 as SMNVEV (reference sequence). J was trimmed by 7 bases and V by 3 bases; bases with no gene match: 9.

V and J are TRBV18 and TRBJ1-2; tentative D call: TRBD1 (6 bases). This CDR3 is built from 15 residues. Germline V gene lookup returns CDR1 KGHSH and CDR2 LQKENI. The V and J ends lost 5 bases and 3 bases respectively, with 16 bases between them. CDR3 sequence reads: CASSATGAGDYGYTF. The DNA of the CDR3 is TGTGCCAGCTCAGCGACAGGAGCAGGCGACTATGGCTACACCTTC.

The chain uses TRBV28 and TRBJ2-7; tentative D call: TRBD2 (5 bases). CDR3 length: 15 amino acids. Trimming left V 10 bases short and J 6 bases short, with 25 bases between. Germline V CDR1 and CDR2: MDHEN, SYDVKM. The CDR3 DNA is TGTGCCACCCAGACTGGAGGTCACGAAGGGCGCGAGCAGTACTTC. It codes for CATQTGGHEGREQYF.

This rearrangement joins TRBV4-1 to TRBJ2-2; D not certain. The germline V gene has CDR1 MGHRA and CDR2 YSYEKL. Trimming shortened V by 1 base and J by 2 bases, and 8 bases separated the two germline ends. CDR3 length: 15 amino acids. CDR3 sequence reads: CASSQGPLNTGELFF. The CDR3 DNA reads TGCGCCAGCAGCCAAGGCCCCTTAAACACCGGGGAGCTGTTTTTT.

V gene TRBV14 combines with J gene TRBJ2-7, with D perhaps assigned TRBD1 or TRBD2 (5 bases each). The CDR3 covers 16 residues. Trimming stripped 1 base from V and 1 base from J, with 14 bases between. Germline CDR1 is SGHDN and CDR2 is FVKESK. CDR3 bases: TGTGCCAGCAGCCAAGCGTTCCGGGACGGATCCTACGAGCAGTACTTC. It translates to CASSQAFRDGSYEQYF. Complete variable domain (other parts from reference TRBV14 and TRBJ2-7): EAGVTQFPSHSVIEKGQTVTLRCDPISGHDNLYWYRRVMGKEIKFLLHFVKESKQDESGMPNNRFLAERTGGTYSTLKVQPAELEDSGVYFCASSQAFRDGSYEQYFGPGTRLTVT.

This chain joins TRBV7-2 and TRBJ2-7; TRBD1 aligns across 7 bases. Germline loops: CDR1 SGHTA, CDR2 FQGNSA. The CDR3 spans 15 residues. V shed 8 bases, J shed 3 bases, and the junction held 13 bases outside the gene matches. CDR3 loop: CASGLPQGPIYEQYF. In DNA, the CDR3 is TGTGCCAGCGGATTGCCACAGGGGCCCATCTACGAGCAGTACTTC.